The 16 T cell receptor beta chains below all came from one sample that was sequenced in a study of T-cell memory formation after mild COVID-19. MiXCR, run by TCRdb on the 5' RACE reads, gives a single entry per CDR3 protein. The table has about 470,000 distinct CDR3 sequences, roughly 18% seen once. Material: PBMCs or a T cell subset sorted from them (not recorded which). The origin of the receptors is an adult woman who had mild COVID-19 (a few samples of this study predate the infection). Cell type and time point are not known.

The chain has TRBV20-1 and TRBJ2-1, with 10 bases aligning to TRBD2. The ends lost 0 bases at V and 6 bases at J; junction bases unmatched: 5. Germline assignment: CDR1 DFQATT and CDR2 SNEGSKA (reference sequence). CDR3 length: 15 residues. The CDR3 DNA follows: TGCAGTGCTAGAGATAGCCCTAGCGGGAGCAATGAGCAGTTCTTC. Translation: CSARDSPSGSNEQFF.

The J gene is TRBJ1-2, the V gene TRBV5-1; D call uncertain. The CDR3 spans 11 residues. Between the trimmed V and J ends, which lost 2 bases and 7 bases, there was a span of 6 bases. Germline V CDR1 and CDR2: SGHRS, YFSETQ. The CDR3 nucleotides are TGCGCCAGCAGCTTAGTAAGTGGCTACACCTTC. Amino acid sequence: CASSLVSGYTF.

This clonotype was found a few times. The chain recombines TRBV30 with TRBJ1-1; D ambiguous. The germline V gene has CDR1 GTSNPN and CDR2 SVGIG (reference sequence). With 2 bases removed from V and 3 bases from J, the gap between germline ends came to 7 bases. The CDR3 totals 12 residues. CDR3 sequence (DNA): TGTGCCTGGAGTCGGGTTTACACTGAAGCTTTCTTT. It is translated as CAWSRVYTEAFF.

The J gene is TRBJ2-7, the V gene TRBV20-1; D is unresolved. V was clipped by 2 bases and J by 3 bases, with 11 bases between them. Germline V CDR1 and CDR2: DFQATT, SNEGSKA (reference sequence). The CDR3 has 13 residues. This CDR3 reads CSARRENRYEQYF. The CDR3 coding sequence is TGCAGTGCTAGACGCGAGAATCGCTACGAGCAGTACTTC.

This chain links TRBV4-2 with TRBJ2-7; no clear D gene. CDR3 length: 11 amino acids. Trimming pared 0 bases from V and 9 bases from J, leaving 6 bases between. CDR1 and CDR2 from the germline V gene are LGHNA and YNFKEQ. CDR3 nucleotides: TGTGCCAGCAGCCAAGACCGGCGGCAGTACTTC. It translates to CASSQDRRQYF.

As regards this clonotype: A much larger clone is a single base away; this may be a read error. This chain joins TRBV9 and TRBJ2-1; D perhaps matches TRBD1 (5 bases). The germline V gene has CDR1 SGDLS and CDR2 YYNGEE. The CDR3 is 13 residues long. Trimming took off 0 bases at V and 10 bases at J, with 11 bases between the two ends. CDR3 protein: CASSVEDNFEQFF. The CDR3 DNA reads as TGTGCCAGCAGCGTAGAGGACAACTTCGAGCAGTTCTTC.

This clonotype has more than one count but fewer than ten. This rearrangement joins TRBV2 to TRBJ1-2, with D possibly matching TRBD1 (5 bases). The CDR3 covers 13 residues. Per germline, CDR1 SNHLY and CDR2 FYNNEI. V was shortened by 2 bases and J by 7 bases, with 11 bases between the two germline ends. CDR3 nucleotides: TGTGCCAGCAGTGAACTCCAGGGAGGTGGCTACACCTTC. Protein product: CASSELQGGGYTF.

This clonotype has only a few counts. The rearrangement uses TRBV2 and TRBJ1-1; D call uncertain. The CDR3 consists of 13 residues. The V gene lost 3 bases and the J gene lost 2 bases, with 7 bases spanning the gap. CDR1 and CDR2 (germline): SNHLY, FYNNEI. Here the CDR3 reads CASSDLFNTEAFF. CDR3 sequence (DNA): TGTGCCAGCAGTGATCTCTTCAACACTGAAGCTTTCTTT.

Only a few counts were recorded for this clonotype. CDR3 nucleotides: TGTGCCAGCAGTTTAAGGGGGACAGGGACCTACGAGCAGTACTTC. Translation: CASSLRGTGTYEQYF. The rearrangement joins TRBV27 to TRBJ2-7; TRBD1 matches 9 bases. This CDR3 has 15 residues. V lost 2 bases to trimming and J lost 2 bases; unmatched junction nucleotides: 4. The germline CDR1 and CDR2 sequences are MNHEY and SMNVEV (reference sequence).

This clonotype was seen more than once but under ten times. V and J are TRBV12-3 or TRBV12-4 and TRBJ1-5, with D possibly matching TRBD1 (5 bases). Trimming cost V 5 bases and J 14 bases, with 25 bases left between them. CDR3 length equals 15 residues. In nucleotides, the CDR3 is TGTGCCAGCAGTCCCGCCGGGGGACTACCAAGATATAAGCATTTT. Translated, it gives CASSPAGGLPRYKHF.

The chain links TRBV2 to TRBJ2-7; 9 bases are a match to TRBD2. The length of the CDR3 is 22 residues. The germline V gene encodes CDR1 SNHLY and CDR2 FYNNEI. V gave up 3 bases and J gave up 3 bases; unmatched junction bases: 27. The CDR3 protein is CASSDTRIDYRGLAIRGYEQYF. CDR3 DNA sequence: TGTGCCAGCAGTGACACTCGTATTGACTACCGAGGACTAGCGATACGAGGCTACGAGCAGTACTTC.

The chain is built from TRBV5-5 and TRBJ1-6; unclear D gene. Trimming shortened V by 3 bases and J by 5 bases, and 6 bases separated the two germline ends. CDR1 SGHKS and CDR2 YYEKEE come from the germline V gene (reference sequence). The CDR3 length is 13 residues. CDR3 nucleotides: TGTGCCAGCAGCTGGGGAGATAATTCACCCCTCCACTTT. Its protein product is CASSWGDNSPLHF. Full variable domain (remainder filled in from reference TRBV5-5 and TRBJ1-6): DAGVTQSPTHLIKTRGQQVTLRCSPISGHKSVSWYQQVLGQGPQFIFQYYEKEERGRGNFPDRFSARQFPNYSSELNVNALLLGDSALYLCASSWGDNSPLHFGNGTRLTVT.

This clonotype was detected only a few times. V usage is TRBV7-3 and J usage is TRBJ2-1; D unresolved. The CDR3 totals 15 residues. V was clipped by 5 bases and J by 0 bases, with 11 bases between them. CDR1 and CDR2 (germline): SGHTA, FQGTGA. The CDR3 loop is CASSAAALSYNEQFF. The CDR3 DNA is TGTGCCAGCAGCGCCGCGGCCCTCTCCTACAATGAGCAGTTCTTC.

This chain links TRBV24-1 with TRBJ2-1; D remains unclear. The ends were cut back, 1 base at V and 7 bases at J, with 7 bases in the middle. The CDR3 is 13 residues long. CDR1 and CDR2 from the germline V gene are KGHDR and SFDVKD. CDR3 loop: CATSDLSSNEQFF. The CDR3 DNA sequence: TGTGCCACCAGTGATTTAAGCTCTAATGAGCAGTTCTTC.

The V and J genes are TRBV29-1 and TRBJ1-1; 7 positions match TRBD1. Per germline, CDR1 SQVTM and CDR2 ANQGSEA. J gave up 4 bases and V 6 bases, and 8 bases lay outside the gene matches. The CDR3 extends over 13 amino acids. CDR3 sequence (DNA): TGCAGCGTCACAGGGGAATGGGGCACTGAAGCTTTCTTT. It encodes CSVTGEWGTEAFF.

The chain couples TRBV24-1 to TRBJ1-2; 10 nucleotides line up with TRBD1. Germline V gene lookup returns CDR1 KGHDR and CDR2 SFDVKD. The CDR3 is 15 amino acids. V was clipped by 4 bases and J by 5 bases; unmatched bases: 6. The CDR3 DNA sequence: TGTGCCACCAGTGACCCGACAGGGGGCGCGTATGGCTACACCTTC. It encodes CATSDPTGGAYGYTF.